Listed below are T cell receptor beta chains from one sample, sequenced in a study of blood T cell repertoires in COVID-19. Using immunoSEQ multiplex PCR, the repertoire was profiled, and TCRdb retains in-frame clones only, with some absent. The table lists 70,000 to 75,000 clones, roughly 79% of them singletons, with roughly 22% in the top ten. The specimen sequenced was peripheral blood. These receptors all stem from a woman in her 70s with acute or convalescent COVID-19. Each CDR3 is given with its conserved first and last residue. The order of the fields is J gene, V gene, CDR3 protein.

j_gene: TRBJ1-2
v_gene: TRBV5-5
CDR3aa: CASSPPGTGFGYGYTF

j_gene: TRBJ1-2
v_gene: TRBV28
CDR3aa: CASSSQWSSGYTF

j_gene: TRBJ1-4
v_gene: TRBV7-9
CDR3aa: CASSLGDRGRSNEKLFF

j_gene: TRBJ1-4
v_gene: TRBV7-6
CDR3aa: CASSFNSGGSEKLFF

j_gene: TRBJ1-1
v_gene: TRBV4-1
CDR3aa: CASSHFGRGRADTEAFF

j_gene: TRBJ2-3
v_gene: TRBV28
CDR3aa: CASSLSPDTQYF

j_gene: TRBJ2-3
v_gene: TRBV10-2
CDR3aa: CASSRTSGSSTDTQYF

j_gene: TRBJ2-1
v_gene: TRBV20-1
CDR3aa: CSASGVSGRNEQFF

j_gene: TRBJ2-5
v_gene: TRBV3-1/TRBV3-2
CDR3aa: CASSPRTQGEQETQYF

j_gene: TRBJ2-1
v_gene: TRBV28
CDR3aa: CASSLDRGRAEQFF

j_gene: TRBJ2-7
v_gene: TRBV28
CDR3aa: CASSGPTRGYEQYF

j_gene: TRBJ1-1
v_gene: TRBV12-3/TRBV12-4
CDR3aa: CASSWGGTEAFF

j_gene: TRBJ2-1
v_gene: TRBV5-4
CDR3aa: CASSRGQAGGYNEQFF

j_gene: TRBJ2-5
v_gene: TRBV11-2
CDR3aa: CASSFSGGETQYF

j_gene: TRBJ2-5
v_gene: TRBV5-1
CDR3aa: CASSEPRGGETQYF

j_gene: TRBJ2-2
v_gene: TRBV27
CDR3aa: CASRLLAGVTGELFF

j_gene: TRBJ2-1
v_gene: TRBV27
CDR3aa: CASSALTGTSGRNEQFF

j_gene: TRBJ2-1
v_gene: TRBV11-3
CDR3aa: CASSLGRGEALSSYNEQFF

j_gene: TRBJ1-2
v_gene: TRBV18
CDR3aa: CASSPERGHGYTF

j_gene: TRBJ2-7
v_gene: TRBV14
CDR3aa: CASSQLDNSYEQYF

j_gene: TRBJ1-4
v_gene: TRBV28
CDR3aa: CASSSEEENGEKLFF

j_gene: TRBJ2-7
v_gene: TRBV6-5
CDR3aa: CASSYQQAQYF